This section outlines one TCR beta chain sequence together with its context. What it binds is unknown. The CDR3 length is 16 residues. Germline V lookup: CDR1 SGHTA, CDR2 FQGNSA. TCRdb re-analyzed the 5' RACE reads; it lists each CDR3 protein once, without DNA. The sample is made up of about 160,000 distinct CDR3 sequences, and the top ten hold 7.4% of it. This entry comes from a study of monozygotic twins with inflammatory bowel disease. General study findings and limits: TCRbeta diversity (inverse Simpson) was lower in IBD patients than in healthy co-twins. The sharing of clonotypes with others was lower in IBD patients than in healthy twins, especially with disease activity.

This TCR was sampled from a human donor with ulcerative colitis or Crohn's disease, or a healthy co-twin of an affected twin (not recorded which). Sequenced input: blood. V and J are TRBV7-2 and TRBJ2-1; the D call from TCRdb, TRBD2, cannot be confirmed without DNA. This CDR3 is CASSSPTGLAGPEQFF.